This T cell receptor beta chain was captured in a study of T cell responses to AZD1222 COVID-19 vaccine. Study results and caveats: Regions left unmutated in variants are reportedly the target of nearly half of spike-specific TCRs. Spike-wide vaccine-associated CD4 TCRs dominated at 160-218 and 743-854.

The table came from immunoSEQ multiplex PCR; TCRdb's copy has only in-frame clones and leaves some out. The sample has under 150,000 clones, roughly 88% seen once; the top ten hold 1.5% to 2.5%. Germline trimming cut 7 bases from V and 9 bases from J; bases unmatched to any gene: 10. The germline V gene encodes CDR1 SEHNR and CDR2 FQNEAQ (reference sequence). The CDR3 runs to 13 residues. In the case of this clone: The antigen is not known.

The chain joins TRBV7-9 to TRBJ1-2; 8 bases line up with TRBD1. Sequencing was performed on peripheral blood, taken 28 days after the second AZD1222 dose. The receptor was isolated from an adult who received the AZD1222 COVID-19 vaccine. In nucleotides, the CDR3 is TGTGCCAGCAACACAGGACAGGGATTGAGCTACACCTTC. It translates to CASNTGQGLSYTF.